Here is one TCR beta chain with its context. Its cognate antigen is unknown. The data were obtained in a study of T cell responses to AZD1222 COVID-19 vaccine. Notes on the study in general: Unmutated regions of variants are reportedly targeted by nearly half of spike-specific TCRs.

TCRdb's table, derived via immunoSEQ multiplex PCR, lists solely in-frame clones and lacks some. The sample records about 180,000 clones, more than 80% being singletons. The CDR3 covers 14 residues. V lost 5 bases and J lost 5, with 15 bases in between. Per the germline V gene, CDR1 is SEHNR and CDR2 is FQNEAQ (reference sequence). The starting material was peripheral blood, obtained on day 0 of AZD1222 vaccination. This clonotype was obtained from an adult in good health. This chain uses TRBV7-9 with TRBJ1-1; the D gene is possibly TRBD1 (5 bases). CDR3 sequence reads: CASSQRQIATEAFF. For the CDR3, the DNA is TGTGCCAGCAGCCAACGACAGATTGCGACTGAAGCTTTCTTT.